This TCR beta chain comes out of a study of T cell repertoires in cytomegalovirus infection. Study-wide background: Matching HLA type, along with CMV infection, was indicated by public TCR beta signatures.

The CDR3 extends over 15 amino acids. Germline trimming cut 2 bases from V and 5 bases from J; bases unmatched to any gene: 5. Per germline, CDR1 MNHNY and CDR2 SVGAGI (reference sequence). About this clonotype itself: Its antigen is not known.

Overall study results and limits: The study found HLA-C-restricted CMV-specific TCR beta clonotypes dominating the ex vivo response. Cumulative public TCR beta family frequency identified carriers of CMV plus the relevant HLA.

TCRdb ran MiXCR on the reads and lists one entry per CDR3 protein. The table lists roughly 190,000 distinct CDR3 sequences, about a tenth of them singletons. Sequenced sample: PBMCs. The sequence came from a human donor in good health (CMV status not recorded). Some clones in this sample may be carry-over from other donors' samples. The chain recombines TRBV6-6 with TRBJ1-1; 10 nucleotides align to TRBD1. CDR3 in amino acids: CASSYPGQGETEAFF. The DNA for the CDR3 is TGTGCCAGCAGTTACCCAGGACAGGGGGAAACTGAAGCTTTCTTT.